The clone carrying this T cell receptor (beta chain) has just one count. The data are from a study of blood T cell repertoires in COVID-19. As for the study in general: Acute and convalescent COVID-19 specimens originated in the United States, Italy and Spain. The analysed material was cDNA or gDNA that came from T cells, B-cell-depleted T cells, or PBMCs.

Individuals aged about 18 to 89 years were recruited from about two dozen US areas. Original processing methods: Quantification of nucleated cells was approximated via reference gene primer amplification. Here immunoSEQ multiplex PCR was the method, and the copy in TCRdb shows in-frame clones only, minus some. D and trimming were read from the DNA, whereas the V and J calls and clone size are those reported in that table. The table shows approximately 140,000 clones, with 84% occurring only once. Trimming shortened V by 5 bases and J by 8 bases, and 15 bases separated the two germline ends. The CDR3 covers 13 residues. The germline V gene encodes CDR1 PRHDT and CDR2 FYEKMQ (reference sequence).

The receptor was derived from a woman between 45 and 60 years old with acute COVID-19. The sample consisted of PBMCs or T cells enriched from blood (not recorded which). The V gene is TRBV13, the J gene TRBJ1-1; D might be TRBD1 (6 bases). The CDR3 DNA follows: TGTGCCAGCAGCCCCGGGACACTAGAGGAAGCTTTCTTT. It encodes CASSPGTLEEAFF. Full variable domain (outside the CDR3, taken from reference TRBV13 and TRBJ1-1): AAGVIQSPRHLIKEKRETATLKCYPIPRHDTVYWYQQGPGQDPQFLISFYEKMQSDKGSIPDRFSAQQFSDYHSELNMSSLELGDSALYFCASSPGTLEEAFFGQGTRLTVV.